The present T cell receptor (beta chain) was sequenced within a study of OX40 agonist ivuxolimab in advanced cancers. For the wider study: Ivuxolimab was an agonistic, fully human IgG2 monoclonal antibody directed against OX40 (CD134), a costimulatory receptor. Intravenous ivuxolimab was administered to patients every 2 weeks at six dose levels: 0.01, 0.1, 0.3, 1.5, 3 and 10 mg/kg. Of the roughly 50 dose-escalation patients, hepatocellular carcinoma was present in roughly 19, melanoma in roughly 15, renal cell carcinoma in 9 and head and neck cancer in 9. The dose-escalation cohort was 82.7% male with a mean age of about 58 years, ranging from roughly 23 to 80. Patients were allowed to have had prior anti-PD-1, anti-PD-L1 or anti-CTLA-4 therapy, and more than 35% of the dose-escalation patients had been treated with checkpoint inhibitors. Three dose-escalation patients achieved partial responses, one with hepatocellular carcinoma and two with cutaneous melanoma. Peripheral TCRbeta sequencing aimed to test whether ivuxolimab altered TCR sequence diversity and caused clonal T-cell expansion. The paper reports the monotherapy dose-escalation portion (N of about 56 patients) of the phase I ivuxolimab trial. Study-level results and caveats: Low levels of normalized T-cell clonal expansion were also shown by some nonresponding patients. At doses of 0.1 to 3.0 mg/kg, clonal expansion of both CD4+ and CD8+ blood T cells was observed from baseline to week 6. In the 0.1-3.0 mg/kg groups, partial responders were among the patients with the lowest normalized peripheral clonal expansion, particularly in CD8+ T cells. After ivuxolimab, expanded clones were on average more numerous among CD8+ T cells than among CD4+ T cells. Which antigens the clonally expanded peripheral T cells were specific for was not determined.

Turning to this clone: The clone's antigen remains unknown. No base quality values were provided; no much bigger clone lies one nucleotide off.

V loses 1 base at its end and J loses 9 bases; junction bases beyond the gene matches: 9. Measured from the cysteine to the phenylalanine, the CDR3 is 13 residues long. CDR3 DNA only is kept here, 39 bases in frame from base 1. CDR1 GTSNPN and CDR2 SVGIG were looked up in the germline V gene (reference sequence). Patients with autoimmune disease history or receiving systemic immunosuppression were excluded from the trial. Peripheral blood for TCR sequencing was collected from all dose cohorts at baseline, on cycle 4 day 1, and on cycle 7 day 1. The samples were taken from a phase I, first-in-human, multicenter, open-label dose-escalation trial of ivuxolimab. Adults with locally advanced or metastatic melanoma, renal cell, hepatocellular, or head and neck squamous cell carcinoma were enrolled in the trial. Before TCR sequencing, CD4+ T cells and CD8+ T cells were sorted from peripheral blood as separate populations.

Genomic DNA was extracted from sorted cells for sequencing of the TCRbeta CDR3 region. The immunoSEQ Assay was used for sequencing of TCRbeta CDR3 regions. The immuneACCESS repertoire file appears here via TCRdb, limited to in-frame rearrangements. These files lack a portion of the clones; in checked studies, under half of the deficit traces to unresolved V genes, and the cause of the others is not known. This sample lists 65,000 to 85,000 clones; roughly 92% were detected once. The ten top clones hold roughly 0.6% of the sample. The starting material was CD4+ or CD8+ T cells sorted from blood, obtained in a trial of the OX40 agonist ivuxolimab. The clonotype comes from an adult with an advanced solid tumor such as melanoma, head and neck, liver or kidney cancer. The chain links TRBV30 with TRBJ2-7, with 7 central nucleotides matching TRBD1. The DNA sequence is as follows: TGTGCCTGGAGTGAAACCGAGGGGGCCGGGCAGTACTTC. Translated, it gives CAWSETEGAGQYF.